These 9 T cell receptor beta chains originate from one sample sequenced in a study of OX40 agonist ivuxolimab in advanced cancers. The table came from immunoSEQ multiplex PCR; TCRdb's copy has only in-frame clones and leaves some out. The table lists under 100,000 clones, nearly 90% of them singletons. The starting material was CD4+ or CD8+ T cells sorted from blood, obtained in a trial of the OX40 agonist ivuxolimab. The origin of the receptors is an adult with an advanced solid tumor such as melanoma, head and neck, liver or kidney cancer.

Here the CDR3 DNA reads TGTGCCTGGAGTTTCCGGACGGGAACCGCAGATACGCAGTATTTT. Protein: CAWSFRTGTADTQYF. The chain uses TRBV30 and TRBJ2-3, with D tentatively TRBD2 (5 bases). V was shortened by 2 bases and J by 4 bases, with 16 bases between the two germline ends. This CDR3 is built from 15 residues. Germline lookup yields CDR1 GTSNPN and CDR2 SVGIG (reference sequence).

The chain uses TRBV5-1 and TRBJ2-5, with TRBD1 identical over 9 bases. This CDR3 contains 15 residues. Germline CDR1 and CDR2: SGHRS and YFSETQ. Trimming removed 2 bases from V and 1 base from J; junction bases left unmatched: 3. The CDR3 loop is CASSLYRGPQETQYF. The DNA of the CDR3 is TGCGCCAGCAGCTTATACAGGGGGCCCCAAGAGACCCAGTACTTC. Complete variable domain (other parts from reference TRBV5-1 and TRBJ2-5): KAGVTQTPRYLIKTRGQQVTLSCSPISGHRSVSWYQQTPGQGLQFLFEYFSETQRNKGNFPGRFSGRQFSNSRSEMNVSTLELGDSALYLCASSLYRGPQETQYFGPGTRLLVL.

V and J are TRBV6-1 and TRBJ1-4; no definite D call. Germline assignment: CDR1 MNHNS and CDR2 SASEGT. This CDR3 spans 12 amino acids. V was clipped by 7 bases and J by 12 bases, with 15 bases between them. DNA for the CDR3: TGTGCCAGCACCGCAGATTGGACCGAACTGTTTTTT. This encodes CASTADWTELFF.

This clone was seen a handful of times. This sequence joins TRBV27 and TRBJ2-7; 14 nucleotides align to TRBD2. Germline V gene lookup returns CDR1 MNHEY and CDR2 SMNVEV (reference sequence). V dropped 2 bases and J dropped 2; count of bases not matched to a gene: 14. CDR3 length equals 20 residues. The CDR3 loop is CASSLRGLAGGRRRTYEQYF. For the CDR3, the DNA is TGTGCCAGCAGTTTAAGAGGACTAGCGGGAGGCCGCCGTCGAACCTACGAGCAGTACTTC.

V gene TRBV9 combines with J gene TRBJ2-6; 8 positions match TRBD1. Germline V CDR1 and CDR2: SGDLS, YYNGEE. V was clipped by 4 bases and J by 0 bases; unmatched bases: 9. The CDR3 runs to 18 residues. This chain's CDR3 is CASSIRDRSLSGANVLTF. CDR3 sequence (DNA): TGTGCCAGCAGCATCCGGGACAGGTCCCTCTCTGGGGCCAACGTCCTGACTTTC.

Here the CDR3 reads CASSFRTSGVQETQYF. Here the CDR3 DNA reads TGTGCCAGCAGTTTCCGGACTAGCGGGGTCCAAGAGACCCAGTACTTC. The chain has TRBV27 and TRBJ2-5; 12 positions match TRBD2. J was trimmed by 1 base and V by 3 bases; bases with no gene match: 3. The CDR3 totals 16 residues. Germline loops: CDR1 MNHEY, CDR2 SMNVEV (reference sequence).

The chain uses TRBV9 and TRBJ1-1; D is unresolved. Germline loops: CDR1 SGDLS, CDR2 YYNGEE. V lost 0 bases to trimming and J lost 6 bases, with 9 bases between them. The CDR3 runs to 13 residues. Here the CDR3 reads CASSVAGSAEAFF. CDR3 coding DNA: TGTGCCAGCAGCGTAGCTGGGAGTGCTGAAGCTTTCTTT.

The rearrangement links TRBV7-3 to TRBJ1-1, with D possibly being TRBD1 (5 bases). Trimming took 4 bases from V and 8 from J, leaving 23 bases between them. Germline V gene data show CDR1 as SGHTA and CDR2 as FQGTGA. CDR3 length: 16 amino acids. The CDR3 sequence is CASSSEGRRSLGEAFF. DNA of the CDR3: TGTGCCAGCAGCTCAGAGGGACGGAGGAGTCTCGGAGAAGCTTTCTTT. The full variable domain, with the rest looked up from reference TRBV7-3 and TRBJ1-1, is GAGVSQTPSNKVTEKGKYVELRCDPISGHTALYWYRQSLGQGPEFLIYFQGTGAADDSGLPNDRFFAVRPEGSVSTLKIQRTERGDSAVYLCASSSEGRRSLGEAFFGQGTRLTVV.

This rearrangement joins TRBV6-5 to TRBJ2-1; D unclear. Germline CDR1 reads MNHEY; CDR2 reads SVGAGI. This CDR3 region has 11 residues. The V end was cut by 6 bases, the J end by 7 bases, with 7 bases between. The DNA of the CDR3 is TGTGCCAGCAGGGGGTTGAATGAGCAGTTCTTC. This codes for CASRGLNEQFF.